These 14 T cell receptor beta chains originate from one sample sequenced in a study of blood T cells in healthy people across ages. Combining a sample-barcoded 5' primer with a J-beta primer mix, a second PCR ran for about 6 to 12 cycles. TCRdb reprocessed the 5' RACE reads with MiXCR, giving one entry per CDR3 protein. The sample records nearly 800,000 distinct CDR3 sequences, roughly 50% being singletons. Sequences were obtained from blood. The receptors shown here come from a man aged 40-49 years in good health.

The chain employs TRBV4-1 and TRBJ2-3, with D possibly being TRBD2 (5 bases). The CDR3 totals 14 residues. V lost 0 bases and J lost 2, with 6 bases in between. Germline V lookup: CDR1 MGHRA, CDR2 YSYEKL. Here the CDR3 reads CASSQETTTDTQYF. CDR3 DNA: TGCGCCAGCAGCCAAGAGACTACCACAGATACGCAGTATTTT.

V and J are TRBV27 and TRBJ1-4; tentatively, D is TRBD1 (5 bases). The CDR3 has 14 amino acids. The V gene lost 4 bases and the J gene lost 0 bases, with 6 bases spanning the gap. Germline CDR1 reads MNHEY; CDR2 reads SMNVEV (reference sequence). Here the CDR3 reads CASSWGATNEKLFF. CDR3 nucleotides: TGTGCCAGCAGTTGGGGCGCAACTAATGAAAAACTGTTTTTT. Full variable domain (remainder filled in from reference TRBV27 and TRBJ1-4): EAQVTQNPRYLITVTGKKLTVTCSQNMNHEYMSWYRQDPGLGLRQIYYSMNVEVTDKGDVPEGYKVSRKEKRNFPLILESPSPNQTSLYFCASSWGATNEKLFFGSGTQLSVL.

The V gene is TRBV7-3, the J gene TRBJ2-2; no reliable D call. Germline V gene sequence: CDR1 SGHTA, CDR2 FQGTGA. The CDR3 length is 14 residues. Trimming stripped 3 bases from V and 6 bases from J, with 11 bases between. The CDR3 here is CASSFTSNAGELFF. The CDR3 DNA sequence: TGTGCCAGCAGCTTCACAAGTAACGCCGGGGAGCTGTTTTTT. Full variable domain (missing parts from reference TRBV7-3 and TRBJ2-2): GAGVSQTPSNKVTEKGKYVELRCDPISGHTALYWYRQSLGQGPEFLIYFQGTGAADDSGLPNDRFFAVRPEGSVSTLKIQRTERGDSAVYLCASSFTSNAGELFFGEGSRLTVL.

The rearrangement uses TRBV27 and TRBJ1-1, with TRBD1 as a possible D gene (5 bases). Germline CDR1 and CDR2: MNHEY and SMNVEV (reference sequence). The V end was cut by 8 bases, the J end by 6 bases, with 19 bases between. The CDR3 contains 14 residues. The CDR3, as DNA: TGTGCCAGCGGCCCGGGACGGTCAAGGTCTGAAGCTTTCTTT. Its translation: CASGPGRSRSEAFF.

The chain combines TRBV10-3 with TRBJ2-1; D is unclear. Trimming shortened V by 3 bases and J by 7 bases, and 4 bases separated the two germline ends. The CDR3 has 11 residues. CDR1 and CDR2 from the germline V gene are ENHRY and SYGVKD. The DNA of the CDR3 is TGTGCCATCAGTGACGATAATGAGCAGTTCTTC. Its protein is CAISDDNEQFF.

The V and J genes are TRBV6-5 and TRBJ1-1; 8 nucleotides agree with TRBD1. Germline CDR1 and CDR2: MNHEY and SVGAGI. V dropped 4 bases and J dropped 4; count of bases not matched to a gene: 5. The CDR3 runs 14 residues. The chain's CDR3 is CASSSPQGGTEAFF. The CDR3, as DNA: TGTGCCAGCAGTTCCCCACAGGGGGGCACTGAAGCTTTCTTT.

The chain combines TRBV20-1 with TRBJ1-4; TRBD1 matches 7 bases. CDR1 is DFQATT and CDR2 is SNEGSKA in the germline V gene (reference sequence). The V segment lost 4 bases and the J segment 8 bases; nucleotides outside the gene matches: 13. The CDR3 is 15 amino acids. The CDR3, as DNA: TGCAGTGCTATGGCAGAGGGGGCGCCCTGGGAAAAACTGTTTTTT. Protein sequence: CSAMAEGAPWEKLFF.

This clonotype was observed a handful of times. The chain combines TRBV2 with TRBJ2-3; D is possibly TRBD2 (6 bases). This CDR3 has 14 residues. Per the germline V gene, CDR1 is SNHLY and CDR2 is FYNNEI. Trimming pared 6 bases from V and 2 bases from J, leaving 12 bases between. The CDR3 bases are TGTGCCAGCAGGGGCGGGATGTACACAGATACGCAGTATTTT. This gives the protein CASRGGMYTDTQYF.

The chain employs TRBV7-2 and TRBJ1-4; 7 nucleotides align to TRBD1. V lost 4 bases and J lost 2; bases outside the gene matches: 4. The V gene's germline CDR1 is SGHTA and CDR2 FQGNSA. CDR3 length: 15 amino acids. The CDR3 sequence: CASSSPGQTNEKLFF. As DNA, the CDR3 is TGTGCCAGCAGCTCGCCGGGACAGACTAATGAAAAACTGTTTTTT.

This clonotype appeared a single time. The chain uses TRBV28 and TRBJ2-6; D might be TRBD1 or TRBD2, each matching 6 bases. The CDR3 is 18 residues long. Germline V CDR1 and CDR2: MDHEN, SYDVKM. V lost 6 bases and J lost 0, with 18 bases in between. The CDR3 sequence is CASSPGGAAPSGANVLTF. The CDR3, as DNA: TGTGCCAGCAGCCCCGGGGGCGCTGCCCCCTCTGGGGCCAACGTCCTGACTTTC.

This clonotype was seen a handful of times. This rearrangement joins TRBV5-6 to TRBJ1-4, with 7 nucleotides matching TRBD1. CDR1 is SGHDT, CDR2 YYEEEE, per germline. The junction had 10 bases not matched to a gene; V was cut back by 4 bases and J by 4 bases. This CDR3 has 16 residues. CDR3 coding DNA: TGTGCCAGCAGCCTACCACCGGGACAGATTAATGAAAAACTGTTTTTT. It encodes CASSLPPGQINEKLFF. The variable domain in full, with the rest retrieved from reference TRBV5-6 and TRBJ1-4, is DAGVTQSPTHLIKTRGQQVTLRCSPKSGHDTVSWYQQALGQGPQFIFQYYEEEERQRGNFPDRFSGHQFPNYSSELNVNALLLGDSALYLCASSLPPGQINEKLFFGSGTQLSVL.

The chain links TRBV24-1 to TRBJ2-5, with a possible D match to TRBD2 (6 bases). The J call may be mistaken, given a closer DNA end match to TRBJ2-7. The CDR3 consists of 12 residues. Germline assignment: CDR1 KGHDR and CDR2 SFDVKD. DNA for the CDR3: TGTGCCACCACCACGGGGGTACGCGAGCAGTACTTC. This sequence encodes CATTTGVREQYF.

This clonotype was seen a handful of times. A much larger clone sits a single nucleotide away, making a read error possible. This chain uses TRBV7-3 with TRBJ2-1, with 8 bases fitting TRBD2. The closer fit of TRBJ2-7 to the DNA end suggests the J call may be wrong. Germline assignment: CDR1 SGHTA and CDR2 FQGTGA. The CDR3 is 13 residues long. The DNA of the CDR3 is TGTGCCAGCAGCGTATACGGGGGGGCCGAGCAGTACTTC. Translation: CASSVYGGAEQYF.

This chain links TRBV5-4 with TRBJ1-1; D call uncertain. The germline gives CDR1 SGHNT, CDR2 YYREEE (reference sequence). The CDR3 is made up of 14 amino acids. V was pared by 5 bases and J by 5 bases, with 16 bases between. DNA for the CDR3: TGTGCCAGCAGTCATGCCGGGGTTCAGACTGAAGCTTTCTTT. Its translation: CASSHAGVQTEAFF.